What follows are 32 T cell receptor beta chains derived from one specimen sequenced in a study of siplizumab effects on memory and regulatory T cells. TCRdb keeps only in-frame clones here, not all; method: immunoSEQ multiplex PCR. This table holds roughly 64,000 clones, 95% to 98% found once. Sequenced sample: naive CD8+ T cells sorted from blood. The receptors derive from a human donor in good health.

The J gene is TRBJ1-1, the V gene TRBV5-1; 9 bases are shared with TRBD1. Losses at the gene ends were 4 bases for V and 0 bases for J; bases not matched to a gene: 4. The CDR3 totals 15 residues. The V gene's germline CDR1 is SGHRS and CDR2 YFSETQ. CDR3 DNA: TGCGCCAGCAGCCTGAGACAGGGGGTGAACACTGAAGCTTTCTTT. Translating gives CASSLRQGVNTEAFF. The variable domain in full, completed from reference TRBV5-1 and TRBJ1-1, reads KAGVTQTPRYLIKTRGQQVTLSCSPISGHRSVSWYQQTPGQGLQFLFEYFSETQRNKGNFPGRFSGRQFSNSRSEMNVSTLELGDSALYLCASSLRQGVNTEAFFGQGTRLTVV.

The chain links TRBV15 to TRBJ2-7, with a weak D call TRBD2 (6 bases). CDR1 and CDR2 (germline): LNHNV, YYDKDF (reference sequence). Trimming removed 5 bases at V and 4 bases at J, with 12 bases between. The CDR3 has 13 residues. The CDR3: CATSVGLAYEQYF. The CDR3 bases are TGTGCCACCAGCGTGGGACTTGCGTACGAGCAGTACTTC. The full variable domain, in which reference TRBV15 and TRBJ2-7 provide the parts outside the CDR3, is DAMVIQNPRYQVTQFGKPVTLSCSQTLNHNVMYWYQQKSSQAPKLLFHYYDKDFNNEADTPDNFQSRRPNTSFCFLDIRSPGLGDTAMYLCATSVGLAYEQYFGPGTRLTVT.

The CDR3 sequence: CASSLDFRGNDQPQHF. DNA of the CDR3: TGTGCCAGCAGTTTAGATTTTCGCGGTAACGATCAGCCCCAGCATTTT. The rearrangement links TRBV27 to TRBJ1-5, with D hard to call. The V end was cut by 2 bases, the J end by 5 bases, with 16 bases between. This CDR3 is 16 amino acids long. Germline CDR1 is MNHEY and CDR2 is SMNVEV (reference sequence).

The V gene is TRBV6-5, the J gene TRBJ2-3; no reliable D call. The CDR3 sequence is 14 residues long. V lost 4 bases, J lost 5 bases, and 13 bases lay in between. Germline V gene data show CDR1 as MNHEY and CDR2 as SVGAGI. DNA for the CDR3: TGTGCCAGCAGTTCCCGGACCTTGCAAGATACGCAGTATTTT. The encoded protein is CASSSRTLQDTQYF.

This rearrangement joins TRBV7-9 to TRBJ1-6, with a tentative D call TRBD1 (5 bases). The CDR3 has 13 amino acids. Germline-derived CDR1 and CDR2 are SEHNR and FQNEAQ (reference sequence). V was clipped by 5 bases and J by 10 bases, with 12 bases between them. The CDR3 here is CASSLDGGSPLHF. The CDR3 DNA is TGTGCCAGCAGCCTAGATGGGGGATCACCCCTCCACTTT. Filled out from reference TRBV7-9 and TRBJ1-6, the complete variable domain reads DTGVSQNPRHKITKRGQNVTFRCDPISEHNRLYWYRQTLGQGPEFLTYFQNEAQLEKSRLLSDRFSAERPKGSFSTLEIQRTEQGDSAMYLCASSLDGGSPLHFGNGTRLTVT.

The chain employs TRBV19 and TRBJ1-5, with 8 bases matching TRBD1. Germline V lookup: CDR1 LNHDA, CDR2 SQIVND (reference sequence). Trimming removed 9 bases from V and 5 bases from J; junction bases left unmatched: 6. The CDR3 spans 13 residues. The CDR3 nucleotides read TGTGCCAGCGGGGGGACAGGAGATCAGCCCCAGCATTTT. Amino acid sequence: CASGGTGDQPQHF.

The chain employs TRBV19 and TRBJ1-5, with a possible D match to TRBD1 (6 bases). This CDR3 has 16 amino acids. Germline V gene data show CDR1 as LNHDA and CDR2 as SQIVND (reference sequence). V was trimmed by 0 bases and J by 5 bases, leaving 14 bases between them. CDR3 DNA: TGTGCCAGTAGTATAGATCTCGCAGGGGTGGATCAGCCCCAGCATTTT. Translating gives CASSIDLAGVDQPQHF. Supplemented by reference TRBV19 and TRBJ1-5, the full variable domain reads DGGITQSPKYLFRKEGQNVTLSCEQNLNHDAMYWYRQDPGQGLRLIYYSQIVNDFQKGDIAEGYSVSREKKESFPLTVTSAQKNPTAFYLCASSIDLAGVDQPQHFGDGTRLSIL.

The chain combines TRBV6-5 with TRBJ2-1; TRBD2 matches at 8 bases. CDR1 is MNHEY and CDR2 is SVGAGI in the germline V gene. The V segment lost 0 bases and the J segment 7 bases; nucleotides outside the gene matches: 5. This CDR3 is built from 15 residues. CDR3 sequence: CASSYSTGGPNEQFF. DNA for the CDR3: TGTGCCAGCAGTTACTCAACGGGGGGGCCAAATGAGCAGTTCTTC.

The genes are TRBV19 and TRBJ2-7; D possibly corresponds to TRBD2 (5 bases). Germline CDR1 LNHDA, CDR2 SQIVND (reference sequence). V was trimmed by 9 bases and J by 7 bases, leaving 19 bases between them. This CDR3 comprises 13 residues. The CDR3 DNA sequence: TGTGCCAGACCATTATTCCCGGGGTGGGAGCAGTACTTC. Encoded protein: CARPLFPGWEQYF.

The genes are TRBV9 and TRBJ2-1; 10 bases line up with TRBD2. The CDR3 consists of 17 residues. Germline CDR1 and CDR2: SGDLS and YYNGEE. With V trimmed by 2 bases and J by 4 bases, 9 bases remained unmatched. CDR3 residues: CASSVDIAGGHYNEQFF. The CDR3 nucleotides are TGTGCCAGCAGCGTTGATATAGCGGGGGGCCATTACAATGAGCAGTTCTTC.

This chain connects TRBV7-2 to TRBJ2-1, with 8 positions matching TRBD2. Germline CDR1 reads SGHTA; CDR2 reads FQGNSA. J gave up 0 bases and V 5 bases, and 9 bases lay outside the gene matches. The CDR3 is 17 amino acids. CDR3 in amino acids: CASSLLGRGVSYNEQFF. CDR3 nucleotide sequence: TGTGCCAGCAGCCTCCTAGGGCGGGGGGTCTCCTACAATGAGCAGTTCTTC.

The rearrangement uses TRBV4-2 and TRBJ1-2; unclear D gene. Per the germline V gene, CDR1 is LGHNA and CDR2 is YNFKEQ. V gave up 3 bases and J gave up 1 base, with 18 bases separating them. This CDR3 has 17 amino acids. CDR3 bases: TGTGCCAGCAGCCAGTCTCCGGGAGGATCGTTTAACTATGGCTACACCTTC. Its translation is CASSQSPGGSFNYGYTF.

The V gene is TRBV5-4, the J gene TRBJ2-1; the match to TRBD1 covers 11 bases. Germline CDR1 and CDR2: SGHNT and YYREEE (reference sequence). Trimming cost V 4 bases and J 7 bases; bases outside gene matches: 10. The CDR3 totals 16 residues. The CDR3 region has the DNA TGTGCCAGCAGCCTTCATCCGGGACAGGGGGTGAATGAGCAGTTCTTC. Protein sequence: CASSLHPGQGVNEQFF.

This chain uses TRBV10-3 with TRBJ1-4; maybe TRBD1 (6 bases). Per the germline V gene, CDR1 is ENHRY and CDR2 is SYGVKD. This CDR3 contains 16 residues. Deletions cut 4 bases from V and 5 bases from J, with 17 bases between. The CDR3 nucleotides read TGTGCCATCAGTGGGACGGGCACAGGGACCAATGAAAAACTGTTTTTT. Its protein product is CAISGTGTGTNEKLFF.

The rearrangement joins TRBV11-2 to TRBJ1-2; 9 nucleotides align to TRBD1. Losses at the gene ends were 5 bases for V and 4 bases for J; bases not matched to a gene: 8. The CDR3 contains 15 residues. CDR1 and CDR2 from the germline V gene are SGHAT and FQNNGV. In nucleotides, the CDR3 is TGTGCCAGCAGCCTAACCGGGACAGGGACCTATGGCTACACCTTC. Its protein is CASSLTGTGTYGYTF.

The chain combines TRBV11-2 with TRBJ2-7, with unresolved D. This CDR3 region has 12 residues. Between the trimmed V and J ends, which lost 4 bases and 5 bases, there was a span of 9 bases. The germline CDR1 and CDR2 sequences are SGHAT and FQNNGV. The CDR3 coding sequence is TGTGCCAGCAGCTCCCTAATGGACGAGCAGTACTTC. Protein sequence: CASSSLMDEQYF.

The chain couples TRBV5-4 to TRBJ2-1; D not certain. Deletions cut 0 bases from V and 6 bases from J, with 1 base between. The CDR3 spans 11 residues. Germline V gene sequence: CDR1 SGHNT, CDR2 YYREEE (reference sequence). CDR3 sequence reads: CASSLGNEQFF. DNA of the CDR3: TGTGCCAGCAGCTTGGGCAATGAGCAGTTCTTC.

The chain employs TRBV20-1 and TRBJ2-7, with D unresolved. CDR3 size: 11 residues. The ends were cut back, 0 bases at V and 3 bases at J, with 3 bases in the middle. Germline values: CDR1 DFQATT, CDR2 SNEGSKA (reference sequence). CDR3 DNA: TGCAGTGCTAGAGATGGCTACGAGCAGTACTTC. Translated, it gives CSARDGYEQYF.

The rearrangement uses TRBV29-1 and TRBJ2-7, with TRBD2 matching 9 bases. V trimming: 4 bases; J trimming: 1 base; junction bases outside the gene matches: 5. CDR1 and CDR2 (germline): SQVTM, ANQGSEA. This CDR3 is 14 amino acids long. The CDR3 here is CSVGSSGMSYEQYF. The CDR3 DNA reads TGCAGCGTTGGGTCTAGCGGGATGTCCTACGAGCAGTACTTC.

J is TRBJ1-1 and V is TRBV2; D possibly corresponds to TRBD1 (5 bases). Trimming stripped 0 bases from V and 0 bases from J, with 8 bases between. The CDR3 spans 15 residues. Germline-derived CDR1 and CDR2 are SNHLY and FYNNEI. DNA for the CDR3: TGTGCCAGCAGTGAAGCGGCAGGGTTGAACACTGAAGCTTTCTTT. Translation: CASSEAAGLNTEAFF.

The chain is built from TRBV25-1 and TRBJ2-3; D not certain. Germline assignment: CDR1 MGHDK and CDR2 SYGVNS. With 1 base removed from V and 5 bases from J, the gap between germline ends came to 4 bases. The CDR3 is 12 residues long. The chain's CDR3 is CASSEWRDTQYF. The CDR3 bases are TGTGCCAGCAGTGAATGGAGAGATACGCAGTATTTT. Full variable domain (outside the CDR3, taken from reference TRBV25-1 and TRBJ2-3): EADIYQTPRYLVIGTGKKITLECSQTMGHDKMYWYQQDPGMELHLIHYSYGVNSTEKGDLSSESTVSRIRTEHFPLTLESARPSHTSQYLCASSEWRDTQYFGPGTRLTVL.

The chain is built from TRBV9 and TRBJ1-1; D perhaps matches TRBD1 (5 bases). Per the germline V gene, CDR1 is SGDLS and CDR2 is YYNGEE. The V and J ends lost 0 bases and 11 bases respectively, with 14 bases between them. The CDR3 has 13 residues. The CDR3 DNA reads as TGTGCCAGCAGCGTAGGGGGCGGGACCACGGCTTTCTTT. It codes for CASSVGGGTTAFF.

This clone was found once. The V and J genes are TRBV14 and TRBJ2-6; TRBD1 matches at 10 bases. Germline V gene lookup returns CDR1 SGHDN and CDR2 FVKESK. The CDR3 is 19 amino acids. J gave up 2 bases and V 2 bases, and 9 bases lay outside the gene matches. The CDR3 protein is CASSQSGTGAFAGANVLTF. CDR3 bases: TGTGCCAGCAGCCAATCGGGGACAGGGGCTTTCGCTGGGGCCAACGTCCTGACTTTC.

This chain's CDR3 is CASRLANRSVDRDSAETQYF. The DNA of the CDR3 is TGTGCAAGTCGCTTAGCGAACCGAAGTGTAGACAGGGATTCGGCAGAGACCCAGTACTTC. The chain combines TRBV12-2 with TRBJ2-5; the D call TRBD1 from the table was never checked on the DNA. TRBV12-2 is listed as a pseudogene. CDR3 length: 20 residues.

The chain carries TRBV5-8 and TRBJ2-2; 7 positions agree with TRBD1. The CDR3 is 17 amino acids. The germline gives CDR1 SGHTS, CDR2 YDEGEE. V trimming: 4 bases; J trimming: 5 bases; junction bases outside the gene matches: 14. CDR3 DNA: TGTGCCAGCAGCCGAGAACGGGACAGCCGAAGGACCGGGGAGCTGTTTTTT. Its translation: CASSRERDSRRTGELFF.

V gene TRBV15 combines with J gene TRBJ2-3; possibly TRBD1 or TRBD2 for D (5 bases each). V lost 4 bases and J lost 2, with 13 bases in between. The CDR3 length is 15 residues. Germline V gene sequence: CDR1 LNHNV, CDR2 YYDKDF (reference sequence). The CDR3 reads CATSTVGRNTDTQYF. Written as DNA, the CDR3 is TGTGCCACCAGCACCGTGGGACGAAACACAGATACGCAGTATTTT.

The chain joins TRBV5-4 to TRBJ2-7; a possible D gene is TRBD1 (6 bases). Per the germline V gene, CDR1 is SGHNT and CDR2 is YYREEE (reference sequence). This CDR3 is 19 amino acids long. V was shortened by 1 base and J by 3 bases, with 26 bases between the two germline ends. The CDR3 coding sequence is TGTGCCAGCAGCTTGTCGGACTCGGGACAAACTCTGGCGGACTACGAGCAGTACTTC. It codes for CASSLSDSGQTLADYEQYF.

This clone has only one observation. The chain carries TRBV7-9 and TRBJ2-6; D is possibly TRBD2 (6 bases). This CDR3 comprises 18 residues. CDR1 and CDR2 from the germline V gene are SEHNR and FQNEAQ (reference sequence). Trimming shortened V by 2 bases and J by 3 bases, and 17 bases separated the two germline ends. CDR3 sequence (DNA): TGTGCCAGCAGCTTAACTGACGCAGGGACTCGTGGGGCCAACGTCCTGACTTTC. Residues: CASSLTDAGTRGANVLTF.

V usage is TRBV5-1 and J usage is TRBJ1-2; no clear D. This CDR3 has 14 residues. Trimming cost V 3 bases and J 6 bases, with 15 bases left between them. Looked up from germline, CDR1 is SGHRS and CDR2 is YFSETQ. The CDR3 nucleotides read TGCGCCAGCAGCTCGACGGACGCGACTAATGGCTACACCTTC. This translates into CASSSTDATNGYTF.

This clone appeared a single time. CDR3 DNA: TGTGCCAGCAGTGACTCGCCGATAAATTCACCCCTCCACTTT. It yields the protein CASSDSPINSPLHF. The rearrangement uses TRBV6-4 and TRBJ1-6; D is uncertain. The CDR3 covers 14 residues. Germline V lookup: CDR1 MRHNA, CDR2 SNTAGT. V lost 0 bases to trimming and J lost 7 bases, with 7 bases between them.

The chain is built from TRBV11-2 and TRBJ1-5; D possibly corresponds to TRBD1 (5 bases). CDR1 SGHAT and CDR2 FQNNGV come from the germline V gene. The CDR3 is 14 residues long. The V and J ends lost 4 bases and 4 bases respectively, with 11 bases between them. The CDR3 DNA is TGTGCCAGCAGCTATCCGGGGCTTAATCAGCCCCAGCATTTT. Encoded protein: CASSYPGLNQPQHF.

Comments on this clone: Compared with germline, one end of the junction differs, possibly owing to a read error. The V call is TRBV4-2, the J call TRBJ1-1; 7 bases line up with TRBD1. Germline V gene data show CDR1 as LGHNA and CDR2 as YNFKEQ. The CDR3 is 16 residues long. Written as DNA, the CDR3 is TGTGCCAGCAGCCAAGATCCGGGGACAGCAAACACTGGAGCTTTCTTT. Protein product: CASSQDPGTANTGAFF.